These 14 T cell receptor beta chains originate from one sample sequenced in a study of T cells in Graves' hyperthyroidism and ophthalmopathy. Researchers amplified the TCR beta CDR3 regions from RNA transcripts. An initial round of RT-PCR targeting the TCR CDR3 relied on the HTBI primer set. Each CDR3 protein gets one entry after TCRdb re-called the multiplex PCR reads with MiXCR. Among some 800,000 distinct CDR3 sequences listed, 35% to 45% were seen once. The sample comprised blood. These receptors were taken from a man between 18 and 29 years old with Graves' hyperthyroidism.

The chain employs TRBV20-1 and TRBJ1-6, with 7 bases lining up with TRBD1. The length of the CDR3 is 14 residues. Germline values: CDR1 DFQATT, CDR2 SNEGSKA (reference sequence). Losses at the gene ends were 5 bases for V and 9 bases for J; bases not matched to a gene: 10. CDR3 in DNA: TGCAGTGCTGTGGATGACAGGGAAAGTTCACCCCTCCACTTT. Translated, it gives CSAVDDRESSPLHF.

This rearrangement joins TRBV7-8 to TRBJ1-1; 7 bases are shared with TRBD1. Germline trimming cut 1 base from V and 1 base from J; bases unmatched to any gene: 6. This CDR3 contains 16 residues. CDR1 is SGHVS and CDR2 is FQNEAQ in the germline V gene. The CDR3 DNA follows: TGTGCCAGCAGCTTAGTTACGGACAGGCCGAACACTGAAGCTTTCTTT. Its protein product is CASSLVTDRPNTEAFF.

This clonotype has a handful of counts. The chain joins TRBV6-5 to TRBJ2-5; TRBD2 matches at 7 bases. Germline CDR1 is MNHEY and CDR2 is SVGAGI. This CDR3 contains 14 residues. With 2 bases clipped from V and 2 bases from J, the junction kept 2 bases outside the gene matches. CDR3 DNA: TGTGCCAGCAGTTACGGGACTACACAAGAGACCCAGTACTTC. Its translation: CASSYGTTQETQYF.

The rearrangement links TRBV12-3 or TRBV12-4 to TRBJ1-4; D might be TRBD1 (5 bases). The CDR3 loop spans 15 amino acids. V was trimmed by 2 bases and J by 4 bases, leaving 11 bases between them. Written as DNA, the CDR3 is TGTGCCAGCAGTTTATCAGCAGGGCTTAATGAAAAACTGTTTTTT. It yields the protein CASSLSAGLNEKLFF.

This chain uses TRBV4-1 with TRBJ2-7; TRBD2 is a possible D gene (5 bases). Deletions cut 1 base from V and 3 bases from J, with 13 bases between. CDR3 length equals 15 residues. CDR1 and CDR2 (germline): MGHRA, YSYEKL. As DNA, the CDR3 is TGCGCCAGCAGCCAAGTTCGGGGAGAGGGCTACGAGCAGTACTTC. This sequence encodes CASSQVRGEGYEQYF.

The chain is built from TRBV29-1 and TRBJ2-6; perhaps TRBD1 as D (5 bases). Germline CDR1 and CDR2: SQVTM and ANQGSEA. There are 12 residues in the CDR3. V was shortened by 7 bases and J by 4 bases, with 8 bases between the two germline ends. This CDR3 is CSARQGANVLTF. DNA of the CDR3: TGCAGCGCCCGACAGGGGGCCAACGTCCTGACTTTC.

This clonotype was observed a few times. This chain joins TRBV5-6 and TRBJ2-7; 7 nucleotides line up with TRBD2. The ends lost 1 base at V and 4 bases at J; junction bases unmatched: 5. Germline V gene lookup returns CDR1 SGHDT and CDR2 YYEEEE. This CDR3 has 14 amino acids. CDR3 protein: CASSLRRRGYEQYF. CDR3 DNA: TGTGCCAGCAGCTTGAGACGGCGGGGGTACGAGCAGTACTTC.

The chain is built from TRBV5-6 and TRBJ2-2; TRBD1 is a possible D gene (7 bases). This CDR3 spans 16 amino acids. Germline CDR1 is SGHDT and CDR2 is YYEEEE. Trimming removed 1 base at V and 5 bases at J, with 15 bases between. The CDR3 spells CASSLPDRRETGELFF. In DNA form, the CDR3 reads TGTGCCAGCAGCTTGCCGGACAGGAGGGAGACCGGGGAGCTGTTTTTT.

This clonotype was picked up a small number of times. CDR3 sequence (DNA): TGTGCCAGCAGCTTGGACAGGGTCCCCTACTCTGGGGCCAACGTCCTGACTTTC. Protein product: CASSLDRVPYSGANVLTF. The chain combines TRBV7-3 with TRBJ2-6; 8 bases fit TRBD1. Per the germline V gene, CDR1 is SGHTA and CDR2 is FQGTGA. The ends lost 3 bases at V and 0 bases at J; junction bases unmatched: 7. The CDR3 has 18 amino acids.

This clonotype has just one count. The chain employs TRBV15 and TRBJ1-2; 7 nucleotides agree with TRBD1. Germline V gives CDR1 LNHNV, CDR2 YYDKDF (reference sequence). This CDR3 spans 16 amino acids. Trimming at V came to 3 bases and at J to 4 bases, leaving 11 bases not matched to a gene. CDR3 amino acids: CATSSPGQLSFYGYTF. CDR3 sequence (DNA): TGTGCCACCAGCAGTCCGGGACAGCTTTCTTTCTATGGCTACACCTTC.

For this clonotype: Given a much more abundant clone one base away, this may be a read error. Here the CDR3 DNA reads TGTGCCAGCAGCTCCTCGGTTAAGGGCTGCACCTTC. Translating it yields CASSSSVKGCTF. This chain links TRBV9 with TRBJ1-2; unclear D gene. CDR3 size: 12 residues. Germline CDR1 reads SGDLS; CDR2 reads YYNGEE.

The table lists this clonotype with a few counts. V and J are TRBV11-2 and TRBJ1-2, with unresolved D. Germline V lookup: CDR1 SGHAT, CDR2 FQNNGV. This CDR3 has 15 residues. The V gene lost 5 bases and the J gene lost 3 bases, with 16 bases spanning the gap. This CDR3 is CASSQSDYVDYGYTF. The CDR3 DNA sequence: TGTGCCAGCAGCCAATCAGATTACGTGGACTATGGCTACACCTTC.

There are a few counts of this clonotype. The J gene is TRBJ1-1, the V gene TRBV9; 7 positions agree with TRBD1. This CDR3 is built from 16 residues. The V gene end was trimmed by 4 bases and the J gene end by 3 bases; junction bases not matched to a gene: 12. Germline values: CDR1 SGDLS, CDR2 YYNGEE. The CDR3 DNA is TGTGCCAGCAGCCAGGGGGGGGGGACAGTGGACACTGAAGCTTTCTTT. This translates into CASSQGGGTVDTEAFF.

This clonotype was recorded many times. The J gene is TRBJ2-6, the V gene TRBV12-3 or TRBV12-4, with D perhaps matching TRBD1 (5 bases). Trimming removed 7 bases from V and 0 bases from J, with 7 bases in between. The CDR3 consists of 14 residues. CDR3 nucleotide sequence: TGTGCCAGCAAGCAGGGCTCTGGGGCCAACGTCCTGACTTTC. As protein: CASKQGSGANVLTF.